The 20 T cell receptor beta chains reported below all come from one sample, sequenced in a study of shared clonotypes between healthy human individuals. TCRdb keeps only in-frame clones here, not all; method: immunoSEQ multiplex PCR. The top ten hold under 0.15% of the sample, which has about 2 million clones, roughly 95% seen once. Sequencing was performed on naive CD4+ T cells sorted from blood. Subset: CD45RA+ positively selected. These receptors were obtained from a man between 18 and 29 years old in good health.

V and J are TRBV6-6 and TRBJ1-1; D call uncertain. The CDR3 spans 13 residues. Deletions cut 6 bases from V and 4 bases from J, with 12 bases between. Germline V lookup: CDR1 MNHNY, CDR2 SVGAGI (reference sequence). DNA for the CDR3: TGTGCCAGCAGCCCCGAACGGCTCACTGAAGCTTTCTTT. This encodes CASSPERLTEAFF.

The chain recombines TRBV5-1 with TRBJ2-7; D is perhaps TRBD1 (6 bases). Looked up from germline, CDR1 is SGHRS and CDR2 is YFSETQ. Deletions cut 3 bases from V and 4 bases from J, with 14 bases between. The CDR3 is 14 amino acids. This CDR3 is CASSSWPQGYEQYF. CDR3 in DNA: TGCGCCAGCAGCTCGTGGCCTCAGGGGTACGAGCAGTACTTC.

The rearrangement joins TRBV5-1 to TRBJ1-1; D unresolved. The CDR3 extends over 19 amino acids. Germline-derived CDR1 and CDR2 are SGHRS and YFSETQ. V was trimmed by 2 bases and J by 1 base, leaving 24 bases between them. The CDR3 DNA reads as TGCGCCAGCAGCTTCTTCCCGGGGTCAGCACAACACTGGAACACTGAAGCTTTCTTT. It codes for CASSFFPGSAQHWNTEAFF.

The chain couples TRBV5-6 to TRBJ1-1; D is undetermined. This CDR3 contains 14 residues. Looked up from germline, CDR1 is SGHDT and CDR2 is YYEEEE. The V end lost 3 bases, the J end lost 1 base, and 10 bases lay between the germline ends. The CDR3 region is CASSWEQKNTEAFF. The CDR3 nucleotides are TGTGCCAGCAGCTGGGAACAAAAGAACACTGAAGCTTTCTTT.

The chain combines TRBV2 with TRBJ1-2; 7 bases align to TRBD1. CDR1 and CDR2 (germline): SNHLY, FYNNEI. CDR3 length equals 13 residues. V was clipped by 5 bases and J by 8 bases; unmatched bases: 8. CDR3 protein: CASSTRDSRGYTF. DNA of the CDR3: TGTGCCAGCAGTACAAGGGACAGCCGGGGCTACACCTTC.

The chain carries TRBV30 and TRBJ2-3; D is tentatively TRBD1 or TRBD2 (6 bases each). The CDR3 totals 15 residues. Trimming stripped 0 bases from V and 3 bases from J, with 13 bases between. Germline V gene lookup returns CDR1 GTSNPN and CDR2 SVGIG (reference sequence). CDR3 sequence reads: CAWSVLLGGTDTQYF. CDR3 nucleotide sequence: TGTGCCTGGAGTGTACTGTTAGGGGGGACAGATACGCAGTATTTT.

As for this clone: This specimen includes other DNA sequences encoding the same CDR3. The rearrangement joins TRBV2 to TRBJ2-7; perhaps TRBD1 as D (6 bases). Germline V gives CDR1 SNHLY, CDR2 FYNNEI. The CDR3 contains 12 residues. V dropped 6 bases and J dropped 0 bases, with 6 bases sitting between them. For the CDR3, the DNA is TGTGCCAGCAGGGGGGCCTCCTACGAGCAGTACTTC. This encodes CASRGASYEQYF.

For this clone: This sample also contains other DNA sequences that code for the same CDR3. The chain recombines TRBV5-6 with TRBJ1-2; no clear D. Trimming left V 2 bases short and J 7 bases short, with 9 bases between. CDR3 length: 12 amino acids. From germline, CDR1 is SGHDT and CDR2 YYEEEE. The CDR3: CASSLGGFGYTF. CDR3 nucleotide sequence: TGTGCCAGCAGCTTAGGCGGGTTTGGCTACACCTTC.

This clone was picked up a small number of times. The chain employs TRBV5-5 and TRBJ1-2; D not certain. This CDR3 is 11 amino acids long. Trimming took 3 bases from V and 4 from J, leaving 4 bases between them. From germline, CDR1 is SGHKS and CDR2 YYEKEE (reference sequence). CDR3 bases: TGTGCCAGCAGCTCCAGCTATGGCTACACCTTC. It encodes CASSSSYGYTF.

The chain recombines TRBV27 with TRBJ2-7; maybe TRBD1 (6 bases). CDR3 length: 13 residues. The germline V and J ends were trimmed by 8 bases and 3 bases, with 14 bases remaining between them. Looked up from germline, CDR1 is MNHEY and CDR2 is SMNVEV (reference sequence). In DNA, the CDR3 is TGTGCCAGCGCCCACAGGACAGTCTACGAGCAGTACTTC. The encoded protein is CASAHRTVYEQYF.

The chain couples TRBV7-2 to TRBJ2-4; 9 bases line up with TRBD1. This CDR3 spans 12 amino acids. In germline, CDR1 is SGHTA, CDR2 FQGNSA. V lost 2 bases to trimming and J lost 16 bases; unmatched junction nucleotides: 6. This CDR3 is CASSLYRDRVYF. CDR3 coding DNA: TGTGCCAGCAGCTTATACCGGGACAGGGTATACTTC.

This chain uses TRBV21-1 with TRBJ1-1; the table's TRBD1 call for D was not verified on the DNA. TRBV21-1 is assigned pseudogene status. The CDR3 contains 14 residues. The CDR3 protein is CFTPAQGAYTEAFF. The CDR3 coding sequence is TGTTTTACTCCCGCTCAGGGGGCCTACACTGAAGCTTTCTTT.

The rearrangement links TRBV6-1 to TRBJ2-3; D tentatively fits TRBD1 or TRBD2 (5 bases each). There are 15 residues in the CDR3. V was trimmed by 4 bases and J by 1 base, leaving 12 bases between them. Germline lookup yields CDR1 MNHNS and CDR2 SASEGT. The CDR3 sequence: CASSGLGGGTDTQYF. The CDR3 nucleotides are TGTGCCAGCAGTGGCCTTGGGGGAGGCACAGATACGCAGTATTTT.

The chain joins TRBV2 to TRBJ2-5; the match to TRBD2 covers 13 bases. The CDR3 totals 15 residues. Germline values: CDR1 SNHLY, CDR2 FYNNEI. The trim removed 6 bases at V and 1 base at J, leaving 2 bases unmatched. The CDR3 bases are TGTGCCAGCAGGGGACTAGCGGGATTCCAAGAGACCCAGTACTTC. This codes for CASRGLAGFQETQYF.

This sequence joins TRBV5-8 and TRBJ1-6; the D is unclear. This CDR3 spans 12 amino acids. Trimming took 3 bases from V and 10 from J, leaving 8 bases between them. The germline CDR1 and CDR2 sequences are SGHTS and YDEGEE. This chain's CDR3 is CASSSPWSPLHF. The CDR3 region has the DNA TGTGCCAGCAGCTCTCCCTGGTCACCCCTCCACTTT.

This clone has a single count. This chain connects TRBV30 to TRBJ1-2; D remains ambiguous. V lost 4 bases to trimming and J lost 4 bases, with 19 bases between them. CDR1 and CDR2 from the germline V gene are GTSNPN and SVGIG (reference sequence). This CDR3 spans 15 amino acids. The CDR3 bases are TGTGCCTGGATTAGGCAACACAACGGGTTCTATGGCTACACCTTC. Its translation is CAWIRQHNGFYGYTF.

This clone has just one count. The V call is TRBV5-1, the J call TRBJ2-6; unclear D gene. Trimming removed 3 bases at V and 1 base at J, with 20 bases between. Germline CDR1 is SGHRS and CDR2 is YFSETQ. This CDR3 region has 19 residues. The CDR3 DNA follows: TGCGCCAGCAGCTCCCAGCCTCGTAATCTAGGATCTGGGGCCAACGTCCTGACTTTC. Translation: CASSSQPRNLGSGANVLTF.

The gene calls are TRBV7-2 and TRBJ1-2; the D gene is possibly TRBD1 (6 bases). With 2 bases removed from V and 1 base from J, the gap between germline ends came to 11 bases. Germline CDR1 reads SGHTA; CDR2 reads FQGNSA. The CDR3 extends over 15 amino acids. CDR3 nucleotide sequence: TGTGCCAGCAGCTTATCTACAGGGAATAACTATGGCTACACCTTC. This translates into CASSLSTGNNYGYTF. Looking up the rest from reference TRBV7-2 and TRBJ1-2 gives the full variable domain: GAGVSQSPSNKVTEKGKDVELRCDPISGHTALYWYRQSLGQGLEFLIYFQGNSAPDKSGLPSDRFSAERTGGSVSTLTIQRTQQEDSAVYLCASSLSTGNNYGYTFGSGTRLTVV.

This chain uses TRBV7-6 with TRBJ2-1; D might be TRBD1 or TRBD2, each matching 6 bases. The ends were cut back, 0 bases at V and 2 bases at J, with 11 bases in the middle. This CDR3 is built from 16 residues. The germline V gene encodes CDR1 SGHVS and CDR2 FNYEAQ. This CDR3 is CASSLAYRGPYNEQFF. CDR3 sequence (DNA): TGTGCCAGCAGCTTAGCGTATCGGGGGCCCTACAATGAGCAGTTCTTC.

The rearrangement links TRBV7-7 to TRBJ2-3; D is unresolved. The germline V gene has CDR1 SSHAT and CDR2 FNYEAQ (reference sequence). The CDR3 covers 12 residues. The germline V and J ends were trimmed by 3 bases and 14 bases, with 15 bases remaining between them. The CDR3 reads CASSFLSGYRYF. In nucleotides, the CDR3 is TGTGCCAGCAGCTTTCTTAGTGGGTACCGGTATTTT.